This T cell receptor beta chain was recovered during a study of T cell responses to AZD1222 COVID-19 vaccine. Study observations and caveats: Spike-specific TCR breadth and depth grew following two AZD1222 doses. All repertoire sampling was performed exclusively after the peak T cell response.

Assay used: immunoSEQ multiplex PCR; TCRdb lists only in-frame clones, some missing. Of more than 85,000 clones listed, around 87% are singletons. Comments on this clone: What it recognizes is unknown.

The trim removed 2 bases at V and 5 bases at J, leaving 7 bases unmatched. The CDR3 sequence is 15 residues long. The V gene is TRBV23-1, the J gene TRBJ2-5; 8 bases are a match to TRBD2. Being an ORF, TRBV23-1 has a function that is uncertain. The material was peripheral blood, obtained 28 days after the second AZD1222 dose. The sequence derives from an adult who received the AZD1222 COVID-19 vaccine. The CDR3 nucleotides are TGCGCCAGCAGTCAACCATGGACTAGCCGGGAGACCCAGTACTTC. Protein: CASSQPWTSRETQYF.